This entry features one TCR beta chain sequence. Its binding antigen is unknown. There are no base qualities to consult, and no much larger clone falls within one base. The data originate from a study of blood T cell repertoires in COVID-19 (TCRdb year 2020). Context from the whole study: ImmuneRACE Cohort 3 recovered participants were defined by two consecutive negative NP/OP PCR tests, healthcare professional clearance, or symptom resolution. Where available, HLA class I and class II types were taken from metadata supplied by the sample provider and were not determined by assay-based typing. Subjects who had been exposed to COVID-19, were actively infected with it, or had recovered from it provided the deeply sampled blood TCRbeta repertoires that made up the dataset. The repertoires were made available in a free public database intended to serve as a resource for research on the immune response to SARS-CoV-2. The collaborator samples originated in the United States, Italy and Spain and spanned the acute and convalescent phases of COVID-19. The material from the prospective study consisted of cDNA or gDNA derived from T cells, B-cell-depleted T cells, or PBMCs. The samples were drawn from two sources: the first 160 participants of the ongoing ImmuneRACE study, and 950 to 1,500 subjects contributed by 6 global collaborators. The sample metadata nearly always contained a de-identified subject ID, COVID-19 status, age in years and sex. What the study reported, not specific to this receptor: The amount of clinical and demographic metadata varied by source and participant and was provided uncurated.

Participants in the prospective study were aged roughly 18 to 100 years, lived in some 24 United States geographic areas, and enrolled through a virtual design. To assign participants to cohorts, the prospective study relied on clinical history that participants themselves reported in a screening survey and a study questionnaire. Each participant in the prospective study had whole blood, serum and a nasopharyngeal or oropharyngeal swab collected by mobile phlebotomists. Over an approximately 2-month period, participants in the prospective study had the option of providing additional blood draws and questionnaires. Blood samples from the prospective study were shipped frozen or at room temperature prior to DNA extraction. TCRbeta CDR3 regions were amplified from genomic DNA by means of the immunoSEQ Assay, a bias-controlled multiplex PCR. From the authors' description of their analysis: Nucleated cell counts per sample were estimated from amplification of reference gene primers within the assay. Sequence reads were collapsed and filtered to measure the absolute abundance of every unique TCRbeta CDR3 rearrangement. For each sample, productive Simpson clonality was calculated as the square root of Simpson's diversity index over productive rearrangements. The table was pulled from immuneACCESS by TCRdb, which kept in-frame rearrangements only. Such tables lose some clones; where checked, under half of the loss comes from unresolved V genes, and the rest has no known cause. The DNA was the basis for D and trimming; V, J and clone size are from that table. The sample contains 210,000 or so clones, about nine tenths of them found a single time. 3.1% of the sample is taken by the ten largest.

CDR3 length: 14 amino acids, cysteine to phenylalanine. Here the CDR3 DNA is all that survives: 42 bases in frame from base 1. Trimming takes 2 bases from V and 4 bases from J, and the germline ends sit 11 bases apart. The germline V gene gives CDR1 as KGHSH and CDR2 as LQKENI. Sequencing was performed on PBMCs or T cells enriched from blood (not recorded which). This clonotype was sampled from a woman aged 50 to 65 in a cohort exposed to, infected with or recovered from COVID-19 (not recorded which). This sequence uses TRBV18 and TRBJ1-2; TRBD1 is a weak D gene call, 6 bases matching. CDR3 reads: CASSPDRDTYGYTF. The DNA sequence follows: TGTGCCAGCTCACCAGACCGGGACACCTATGGCTACACCTTC. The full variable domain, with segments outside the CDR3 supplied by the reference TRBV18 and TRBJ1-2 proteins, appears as NAGVMQNPRHLVRRRGQEARLRCSPMKGHSHVYWYRQLPEEGLKFMVYLQKENIIDESGMPKERFSAEFPKEGPSILRIQQVVRGDSAAYFCASSPDRDTYGYTFGSGTRLTVV.